This T cell receptor beta chain was profiled in a study of identical twins. Findings and caveats of the study: Diverse VJ usage suggested most zero-insertion clonotypes were not invariant T cells. Some out-of-frame alpha sequences were shared by twins, and these showed excess low generation probability.

From the 5' RACE reads, TCRdb called clonotypes with MiXCR, one entry per CDR3 protein. Counted here are some 590,000 distinct CDR3 sequences, roughly 9.9% occurring once; the ten biggest clones make up around 3%. This CDR3 has 14 amino acids. Between the trimmed V and J ends, which lost 4 bases and 2 bases, there was a span of 14 bases. Germline-derived CDR1 and CDR2 are SQVTM and ANQGSEA. Worth noting for this clonotype: What it recognizes is unknown.

These data were also reused for a study on yellow fever vaccine responses in identical twins.

The rearrangement uses TRBV29-1 and TRBJ1-1; perhaps TRBD1 as D (5 bases). The source of this sequence is a woman aged 18-29 years in good health. Sequencing input: PBMCs. Here the CDR3 reads CSVAQTASNTEAFF. The CDR3 nucleotides read TGCAGCGTTGCCCAGACAGCCTCTAACACTGAAGCTTTCTTT. Full variable domain (rest looked up from reference TRBV29-1 and TRBJ1-1): SAVISQKPSRDICQRGTSLTIQCQVDSQVTMMFWYRQQPGQSLTLIATANQGSEATYESGFVIDKFPISRPNLTFSTLTVSNMSPEDSSIYLCSVAQTASNTEAFFGQGTRLTVV.